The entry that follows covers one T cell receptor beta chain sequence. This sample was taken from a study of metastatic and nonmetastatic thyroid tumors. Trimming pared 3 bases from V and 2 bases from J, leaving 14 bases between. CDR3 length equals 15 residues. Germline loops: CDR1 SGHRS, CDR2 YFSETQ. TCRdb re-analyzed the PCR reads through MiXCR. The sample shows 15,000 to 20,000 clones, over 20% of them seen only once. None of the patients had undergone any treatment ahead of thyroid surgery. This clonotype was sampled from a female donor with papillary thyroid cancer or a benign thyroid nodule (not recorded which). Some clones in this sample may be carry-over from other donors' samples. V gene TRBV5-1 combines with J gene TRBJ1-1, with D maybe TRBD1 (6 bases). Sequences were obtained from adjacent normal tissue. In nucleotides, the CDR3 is TGCGCCAGCAGCTACGTGGGGACACCCAACACTGAAGCTTTCTTT. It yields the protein CASSYVGTPNTEAFF.